The 2 T cell receptor beta chains below were found in one sample sequenced in a study of blood T cell repertoires in COVID-19. The assay was immunoSEQ multiplex PCR, and TCRdb's table has in-frame clones only and misses some. The table lists 200,000 to 250,000 clones, 85% to 90% of them singletons. The sequencing sample was made of PBMCs or T cells enriched from blood (not recorded which). The receptors come from a man between 35 and 55 years old who had recovered from COVID-19.

This clone was observed a single time. The rearrangement links TRBV6-6 to TRBJ1-2, with 12 bases fitting TRBD1. The CDR3 is 15 amino acids. Trimming removed 6 bases from V and 8 bases from J; junction bases left unmatched: 10. Germline assignment: CDR1 MNHNY and CDR2 SVGAGI (reference sequence). CDR3 sequence (DNA): TGTGCCAGCAGCCCTCGGGACAGGGGGCCGGGGGGCTACACCTTC. Translating it yields CASSPRDRGPGGYTF.

This sequence joins TRBV18 and TRBJ1-3; weak D call: TRBD1 (5 bases). This CDR3 spans 14 amino acids. V was clipped by 3 bases and J by 3 bases, with 9 bases between them. Germline CDR1 KGHSH, CDR2 LQKENI. The CDR3 DNA reads TGTGCCAGCTCACCGGGACTGATTGGAAACACCATATATTTT. The encoded protein is CASSPGLIGNTIYF.